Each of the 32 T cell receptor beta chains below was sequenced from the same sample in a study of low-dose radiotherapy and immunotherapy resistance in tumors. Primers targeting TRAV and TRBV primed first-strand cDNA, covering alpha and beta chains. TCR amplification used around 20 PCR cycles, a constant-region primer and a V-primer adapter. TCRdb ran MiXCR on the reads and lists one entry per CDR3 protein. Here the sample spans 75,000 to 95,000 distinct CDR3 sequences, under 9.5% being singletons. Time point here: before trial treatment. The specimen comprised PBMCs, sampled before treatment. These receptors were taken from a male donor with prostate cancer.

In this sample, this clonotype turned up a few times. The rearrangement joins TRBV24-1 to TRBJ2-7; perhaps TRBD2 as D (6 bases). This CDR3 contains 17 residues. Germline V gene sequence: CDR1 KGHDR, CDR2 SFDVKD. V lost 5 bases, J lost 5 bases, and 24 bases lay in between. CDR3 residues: CATSARPGAGSKNEQYF. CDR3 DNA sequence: TGTGCCACCAGTGCCCGGCCCGGTGCCGGGAGTAAGAACGAGCAGTACTTC.

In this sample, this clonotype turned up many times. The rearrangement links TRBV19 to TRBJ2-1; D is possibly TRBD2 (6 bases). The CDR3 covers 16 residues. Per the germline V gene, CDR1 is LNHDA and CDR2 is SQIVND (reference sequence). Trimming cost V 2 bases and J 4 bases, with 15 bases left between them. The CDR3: CASSILASRGYNEQFF. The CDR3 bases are TGTGCCAGTAGTATATTAGCCTCGCGGGGTTACAATGAGCAGTTCTTC.

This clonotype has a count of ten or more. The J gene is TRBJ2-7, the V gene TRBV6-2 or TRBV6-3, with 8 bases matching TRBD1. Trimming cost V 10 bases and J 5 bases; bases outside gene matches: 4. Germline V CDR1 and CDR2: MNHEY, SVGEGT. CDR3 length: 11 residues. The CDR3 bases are TGTGCCATCGACAGGGGCGACGAGCAGTACTTC. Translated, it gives CAIDRGDEQYF.

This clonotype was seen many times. CDR3 DNA sequence: TGCAGCGTGGACGGGGAGCATGGCGGGGAGCTGTTTTTT. Protein sequence: CSVDGEHGGELFF. The rearrangement links TRBV29-1 to TRBJ2-2; a weak D match, TRBD2 (5 bases). Germline CDR1 is SQVTM and CDR2 is ANQGSEA. V lost 6 bases, J lost 7 bases, and 15 bases lay in between. This CDR3 region has 13 residues.

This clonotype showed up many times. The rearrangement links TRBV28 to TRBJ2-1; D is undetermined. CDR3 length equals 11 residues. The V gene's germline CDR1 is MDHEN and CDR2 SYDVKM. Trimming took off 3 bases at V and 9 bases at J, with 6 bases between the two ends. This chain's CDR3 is CASSLATEQFF. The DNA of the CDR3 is TGTGCCAGCAGTTTGGCTACTGAGCAGTTCTTC.

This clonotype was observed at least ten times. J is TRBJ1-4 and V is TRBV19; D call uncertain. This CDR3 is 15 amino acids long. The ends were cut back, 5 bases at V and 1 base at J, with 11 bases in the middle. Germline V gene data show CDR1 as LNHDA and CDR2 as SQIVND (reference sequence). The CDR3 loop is CASSLRVGTNEKLFF. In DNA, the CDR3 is TGTGCCAGTAGTCTTCGGGTGGGAACTAATGAAAAACTGTTTTTT.

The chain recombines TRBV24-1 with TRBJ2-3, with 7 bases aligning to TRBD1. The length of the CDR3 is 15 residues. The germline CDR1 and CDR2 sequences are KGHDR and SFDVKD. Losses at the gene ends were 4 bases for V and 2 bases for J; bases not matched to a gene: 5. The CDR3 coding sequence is TGTGCCACCAGTGACTTTGGGACAGACACAGATACGCAGTATTTT. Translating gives CATSDFGTDTDTQYF.

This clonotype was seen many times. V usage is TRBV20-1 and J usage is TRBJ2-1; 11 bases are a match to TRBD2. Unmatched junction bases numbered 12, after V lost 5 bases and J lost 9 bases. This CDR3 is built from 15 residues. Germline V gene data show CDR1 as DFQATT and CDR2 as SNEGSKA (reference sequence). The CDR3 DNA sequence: TGCAGTGCTCGTGAAGGCCTAGCGGGAGGTGGTGAGCAGTTCTTC. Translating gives CSAREGLAGGGEQFF.

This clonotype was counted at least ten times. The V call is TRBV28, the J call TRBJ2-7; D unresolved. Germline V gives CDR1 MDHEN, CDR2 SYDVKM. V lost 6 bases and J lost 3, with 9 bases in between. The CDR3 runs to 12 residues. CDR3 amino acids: CASSRPGYEQYF. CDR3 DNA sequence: TGTGCCAGCAGCCGCCCGGGCTACGAGCAGTACTTC.

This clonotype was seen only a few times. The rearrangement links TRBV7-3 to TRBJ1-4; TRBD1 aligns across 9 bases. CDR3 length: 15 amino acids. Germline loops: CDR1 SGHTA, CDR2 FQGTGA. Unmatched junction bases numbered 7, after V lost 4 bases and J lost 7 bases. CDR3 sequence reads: CASSSPGQGCEKLFF. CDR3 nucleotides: TGTGCCAGCAGCTCCCCGGGACAGGGCTGTGAAAAACTGTTTTTT.

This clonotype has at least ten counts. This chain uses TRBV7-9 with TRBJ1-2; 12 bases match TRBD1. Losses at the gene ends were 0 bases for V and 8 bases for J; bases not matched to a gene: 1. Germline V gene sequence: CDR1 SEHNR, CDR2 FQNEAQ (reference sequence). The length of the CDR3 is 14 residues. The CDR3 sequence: CASSLAGTGGGYTF. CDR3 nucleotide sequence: TGTGCCAGCAGCTTAGCGGGGACAGGGGGCGGCTACACCTTC.

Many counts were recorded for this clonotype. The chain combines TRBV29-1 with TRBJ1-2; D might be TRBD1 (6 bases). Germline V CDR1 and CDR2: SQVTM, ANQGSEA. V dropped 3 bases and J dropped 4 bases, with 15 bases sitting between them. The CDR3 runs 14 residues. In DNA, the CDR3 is TGCAGCGTTGACACAGGGAGGGGTTTCTATGGCTACACCTTC. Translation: CSVDTGRGFYGYTF.

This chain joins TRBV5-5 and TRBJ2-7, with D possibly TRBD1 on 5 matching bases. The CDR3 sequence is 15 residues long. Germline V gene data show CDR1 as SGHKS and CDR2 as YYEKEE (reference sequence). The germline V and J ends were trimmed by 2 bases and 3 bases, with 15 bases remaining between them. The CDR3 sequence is CASSLAGDSLYEQYF. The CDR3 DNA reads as TGTGCCAGCAGCTTAGCAGGAGACAGCCTCTACGAGCAGTACTTC.

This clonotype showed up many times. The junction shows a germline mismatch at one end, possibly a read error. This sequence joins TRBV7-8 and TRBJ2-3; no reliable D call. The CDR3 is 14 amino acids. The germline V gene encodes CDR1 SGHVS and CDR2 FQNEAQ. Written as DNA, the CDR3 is TGTGCCAGCAGCTTAGGTCCATACACAGATACGCCGTATTTT. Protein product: CASSLGPYTDTPYF.

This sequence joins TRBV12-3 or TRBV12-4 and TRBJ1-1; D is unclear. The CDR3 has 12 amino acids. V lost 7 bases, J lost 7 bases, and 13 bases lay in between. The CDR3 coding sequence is TGTGCCAGCACGGGGATCTCTAGTGAAGCTTTCTTT. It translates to CASTGISSEAFF.

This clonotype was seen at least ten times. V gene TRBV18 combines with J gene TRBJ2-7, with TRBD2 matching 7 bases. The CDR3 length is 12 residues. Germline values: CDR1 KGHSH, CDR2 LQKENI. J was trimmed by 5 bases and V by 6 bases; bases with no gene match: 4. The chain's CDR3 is CASSATSDEQYF. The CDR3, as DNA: TGTGCCAGCTCGGCAACTAGCGACGAGCAGTACTTC.

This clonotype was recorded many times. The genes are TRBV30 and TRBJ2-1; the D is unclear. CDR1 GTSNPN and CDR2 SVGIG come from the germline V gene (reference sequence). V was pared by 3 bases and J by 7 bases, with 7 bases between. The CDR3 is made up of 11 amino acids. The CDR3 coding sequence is TGTGCCTGGAGCCTCGGGAATGAGCAGTTCTTC. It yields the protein CAWSLGNEQFF.

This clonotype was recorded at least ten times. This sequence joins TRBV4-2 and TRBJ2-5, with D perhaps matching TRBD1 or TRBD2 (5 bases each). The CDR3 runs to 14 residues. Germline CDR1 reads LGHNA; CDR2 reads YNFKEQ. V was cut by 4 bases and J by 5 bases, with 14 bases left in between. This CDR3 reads CASSPSLGEETQYF. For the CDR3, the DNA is TGTGCCAGCAGCCCCTCACTAGGGGAGGAGACCCAGTACTTC.

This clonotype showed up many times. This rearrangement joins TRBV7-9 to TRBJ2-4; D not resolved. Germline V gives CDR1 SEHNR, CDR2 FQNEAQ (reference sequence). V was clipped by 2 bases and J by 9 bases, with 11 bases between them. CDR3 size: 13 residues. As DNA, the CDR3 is TGTGCCAGCAGCTTATCCGGGCAGAGCATTCAGTACTTC. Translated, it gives CASSLSGQSIQYF.

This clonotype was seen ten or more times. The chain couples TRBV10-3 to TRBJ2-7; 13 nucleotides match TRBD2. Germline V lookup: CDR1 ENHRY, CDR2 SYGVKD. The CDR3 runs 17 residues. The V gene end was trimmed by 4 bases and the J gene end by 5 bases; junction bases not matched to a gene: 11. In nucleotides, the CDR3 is TGTGCCATCAGTGCCCGGACTAGCGGGAGCGGAGTCGACGAGCAGTACTTC. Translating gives CAISARTSGSGVDEQYF.

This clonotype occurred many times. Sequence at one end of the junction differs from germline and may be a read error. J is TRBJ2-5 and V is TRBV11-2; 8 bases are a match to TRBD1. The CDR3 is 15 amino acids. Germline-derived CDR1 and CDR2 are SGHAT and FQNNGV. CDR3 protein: CASSVDRGFQETQYF. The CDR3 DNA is TGTGCCAGCAGCGTAGACAGGGGTTTCCAAGAGACCCAGTACTTC.

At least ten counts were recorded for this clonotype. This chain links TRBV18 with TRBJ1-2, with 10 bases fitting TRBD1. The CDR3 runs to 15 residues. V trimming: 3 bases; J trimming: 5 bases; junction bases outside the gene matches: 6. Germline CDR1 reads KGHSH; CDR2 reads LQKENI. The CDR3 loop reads CASSPGQGKVYGYTF. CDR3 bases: TGTGCCAGCTCACCGGGACAGGGGAAGGTTTATGGCTACACCTTC. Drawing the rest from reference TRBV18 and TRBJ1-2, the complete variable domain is NAGVMQNPRHLVRRRGQEARLRCSPMKGHSHVYWYRQLPEEGLKFMVYLQKENIIDESGMPKERFSAEFPKEGPSILRIQQVVRGDSAAYFCASSPGQGKVYGYTFGSGTRLTVV.

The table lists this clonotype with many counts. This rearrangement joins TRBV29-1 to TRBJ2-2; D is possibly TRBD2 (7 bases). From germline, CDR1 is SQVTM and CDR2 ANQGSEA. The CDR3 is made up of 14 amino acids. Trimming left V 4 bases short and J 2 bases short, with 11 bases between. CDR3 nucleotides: TGCAGCGTTGGGGGGGGGCCCAACACCGGGGAGCTGTTTTTT. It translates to CSVGGGPNTGELFF.

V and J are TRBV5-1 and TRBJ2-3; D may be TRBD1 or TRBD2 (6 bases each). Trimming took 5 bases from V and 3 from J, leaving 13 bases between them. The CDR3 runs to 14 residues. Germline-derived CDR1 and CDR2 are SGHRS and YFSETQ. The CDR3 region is CASRAGEATDTQYF. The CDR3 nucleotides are TGCGCCAGCAGGGCAGGGGAGGCGACAGATACGCAGTATTTT. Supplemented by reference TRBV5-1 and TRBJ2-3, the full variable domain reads KAGVTQTPRYLIKTRGQQVTLSCSPISGHRSVSWYQQTPGQGLQFLFEYFSETQRNKGNFPGRFSGRQFSNSRSEMNVSTLELGDSALYLCASRAGEATDTQYFGPGTRLTVL.

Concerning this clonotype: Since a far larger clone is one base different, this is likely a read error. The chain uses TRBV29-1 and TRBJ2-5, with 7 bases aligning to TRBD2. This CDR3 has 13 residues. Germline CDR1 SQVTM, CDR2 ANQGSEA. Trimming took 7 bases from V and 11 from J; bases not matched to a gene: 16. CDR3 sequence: CSAAGALDNEQYF. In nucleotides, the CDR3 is TGCAGCGCCGCGGGAGCGCTCGACAATGAGCAGTACTTC.

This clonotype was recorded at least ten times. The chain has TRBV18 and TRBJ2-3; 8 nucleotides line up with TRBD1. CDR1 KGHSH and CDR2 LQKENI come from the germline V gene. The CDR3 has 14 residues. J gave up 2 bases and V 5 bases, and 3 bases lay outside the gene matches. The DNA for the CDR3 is TGTGCCAGCTCAAGGGGACAGGACACAGATACGCAGTATTTT. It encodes CASSRGQDTDTQYF.

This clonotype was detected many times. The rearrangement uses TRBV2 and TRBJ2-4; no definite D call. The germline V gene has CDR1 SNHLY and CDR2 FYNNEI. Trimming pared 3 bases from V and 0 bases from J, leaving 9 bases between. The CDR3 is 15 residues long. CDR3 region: CASSDHQLAKNIQYF. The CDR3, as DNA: TGTGCCAGCAGTGACCACCAGTTAGCCAAAAACATTCAGTACTTC.

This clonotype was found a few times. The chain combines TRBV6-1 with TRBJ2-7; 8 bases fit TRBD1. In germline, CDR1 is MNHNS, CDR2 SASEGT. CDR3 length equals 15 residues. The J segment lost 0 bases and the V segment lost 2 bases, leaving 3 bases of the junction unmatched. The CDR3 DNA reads TGTGCCAGCAGTGAATGGGGACAGGACTCCTACGAGCAGTACTTC. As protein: CASSEWGQDSYEQYF.

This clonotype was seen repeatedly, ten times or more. The CDR3 here is CASRVNSGNTIYF. For the CDR3, the DNA is TGTGCCAGCAGGGTCAACTCTGGAAACACCATATATTTT. The chain carries TRBV28 and TRBJ1-3; D gene ambiguous. Germline V gene sequence: CDR1 MDHEN, CDR2 SYDVKM. The length of the CDR3 is 13 residues. Trimming left V 6 bases short and J 0 bases short, with 6 bases between.

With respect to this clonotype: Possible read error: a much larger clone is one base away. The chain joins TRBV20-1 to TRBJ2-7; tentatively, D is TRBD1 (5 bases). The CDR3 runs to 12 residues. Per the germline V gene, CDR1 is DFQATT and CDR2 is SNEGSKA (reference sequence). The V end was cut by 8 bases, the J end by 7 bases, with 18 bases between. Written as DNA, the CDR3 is TGCAGTCCCCAAAAGGAGACAGCTGAGCAGTACTTC. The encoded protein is CSPQKETAEQYF.

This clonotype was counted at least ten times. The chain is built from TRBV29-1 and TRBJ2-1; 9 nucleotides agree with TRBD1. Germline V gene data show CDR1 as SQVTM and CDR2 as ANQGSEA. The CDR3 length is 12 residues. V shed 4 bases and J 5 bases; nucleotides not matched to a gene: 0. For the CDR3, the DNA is TGCAGCGTTGGGACAGGGGACAATGAGCAGTTCTTC. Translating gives CSVGTGDNEQFF.

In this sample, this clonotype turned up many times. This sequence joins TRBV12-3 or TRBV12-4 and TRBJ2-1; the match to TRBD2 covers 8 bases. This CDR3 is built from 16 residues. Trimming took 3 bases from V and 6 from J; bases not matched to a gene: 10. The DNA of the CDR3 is TGTGCCAGCAGTTTCGGTGGCGGAGCGGGGGTCAATGAGCAGTTCTTC. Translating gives CASSFGGGAGVNEQFF.